This T cell receptor beta chain was sequenced during a study of human T cells and chemical hapten exposure (dated by TCRdb to the early 2020s). With respect to the entire study: For sensitization, 2% DPC in acetone was applied to a 2 cm by 2 cm area of upper inner arm skin. Throughout the roughly 25-week study period, patients were also given weekly therapeutic DPC doses on the scalp. Patch testing on the upper back used Finn chambers containing 0.01% DPC, with scoring done after 6 days according to International Contact Dermatitis Research Group standards. Alopecia areata with under or over 50% scalp involvement, alopecia totalis and alopecia universalis were represented in the patient cohort, which was mostly female. Libraries were pooled for sequencing, and variation in per-sample TCR yields was attributed mainly to small differences in library volumes within the pool. The study tracked peripheral blood TCR repertoire changes in vivo during primary and secondary sensitization to the hapten diphenylcyclopropenone (DPC) in alopecia patients. Patient blood was sampled pre-sensitization (week 0) and at 2, 6 and about 24 weeks after DPC sensitization. Blood for TCR sequencing was provided by twenty-nine alopecia patients at one to four time points (pre-sensitization, 2, 6 and 24 weeks). Results and caveats for the whole study, not just this receptor: After repeated subsampling, the strength of the expansion versus patch-test correlation and the threshold at which it became significant changed. A positive correlation was found between the number of PT1 expanded TCRs and patch test score, with significance reached at thresholds 8, 16 and 32 but not 4. Because all patients had alopecia, a presumed autoimmune disease, the immune response of the patients might differ from that of healthy individuals. No change with DPC sensitization was found in the number of TCRs above 1 in 1000 frequency, and no evidence of global repertoire structure alterations was found. Expanded TCRs formed significantly more large CDR3 similarity clusters than pre-sensitization or healthy control sets, consistent with antigen-driven responses.

The meaning of the sample's time point label: patch test 3, about 24 weeks after DPC sensitization. The label giving this sample's treatment or condition can be read as: therapeutic diphenylcyclopropenone sensitization with weekly scalp DPC. Blood at each patch-test visit was drawn before the patch test was applied. Patients were considered eligible if aged 18 to 70, diagnosed with alopecia and deemed suitable for DPC therapy, and patients were excluded if pregnant. Total RNA was extracted from unfractionated whole blood that had been collected in Tempus Blood RNA tubes. The library came from RACE. The instrument given in TCRdb is NextSeq 500. During library preparation, unique molecular identifiers were attached to individual cDNA molecules so that TCRs could be counted quantitatively and reproducibly. Each blood RNA sample was used to sequence both TCR alpha and TCR beta chains. The published analysis was carried out like this. A median of roughly 98,000 TCRs per sample was observed, with a range of about 23,224 to 700,000. V, J and CDR3 annotation of the TCR reads was carried out using the Decombinator software suite. For PS versus PT1 abundance plots, all samples were subsampled to the same number of TCRs (28,000). TCRs were defined as expanded if absent before sensitization and observed at least eight times at the 2-week time point. TCRdb handled the public reads itself, with Q25 trimming in fastp and clone calling in MiXCR, and kept productive beta chains. Each entry merges the rows of one CDR3 protein and shows their most common DNA and genes. TCRdb's processing, not the authors' own work, is the source of the V and J calls. Present in this sample are approximately 160,000 distinct CDR3 sequences, about 27% of which were seen just once. Of the sample, approximately 2.3% is held by the ten largest clones.

In its sample, this clonotype was seen a few times. This receptor's antigen is unknown. No quality values exist for individual bases; no much larger clone is one base distant. The sequence was obtained from a woman between 18 and 30 years old with alopecia areata. Some clones in this sample may be carry-over from other donors' samples. This specimen was whole blood, taken in connection with sensitization to the hapten diphenylcyclopropenone (DPC).

The CDR3 corresponds to CASSLSVGTSRYEQFF. The sequenced DNA: TGTGCCAGCAGCTTATCGGTCGGGACTAGTCGTTATGAGCAGTTCTTC. The V gene is TRBV7-8 and the J gene is TRBJ2-1; TRBD2 aligns with 8 central bases. Looking up the germline V gene yields CDR1 SGHVS and CDR2 FQNEAQ. V has 2 bases trimmed and J has 8 bases trimmed; junction bases matching no gene number 11. Inclusive of the bounding cysteine and phenylalanine, the CDR3 is 16 residues long. CDR3 DNA is the only sequence kept; it has 48 bases, read in frame from the first base.